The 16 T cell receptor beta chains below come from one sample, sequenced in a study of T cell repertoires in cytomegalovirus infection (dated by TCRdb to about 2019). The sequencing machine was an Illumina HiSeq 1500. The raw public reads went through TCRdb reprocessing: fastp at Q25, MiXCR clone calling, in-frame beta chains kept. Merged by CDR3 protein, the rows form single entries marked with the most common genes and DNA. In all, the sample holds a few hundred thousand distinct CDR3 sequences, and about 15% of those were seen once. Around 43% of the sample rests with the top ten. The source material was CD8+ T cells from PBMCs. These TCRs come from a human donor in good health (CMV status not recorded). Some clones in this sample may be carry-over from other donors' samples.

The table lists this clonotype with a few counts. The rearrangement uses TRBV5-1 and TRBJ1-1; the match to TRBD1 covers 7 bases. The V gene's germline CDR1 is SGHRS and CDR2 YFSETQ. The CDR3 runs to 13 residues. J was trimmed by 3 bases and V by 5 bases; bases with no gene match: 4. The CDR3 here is CASSSDRDTEAFF. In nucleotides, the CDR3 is TGCGCCAGCAGTTCCGACAGGGACACTGAAGCTTTCTTT.

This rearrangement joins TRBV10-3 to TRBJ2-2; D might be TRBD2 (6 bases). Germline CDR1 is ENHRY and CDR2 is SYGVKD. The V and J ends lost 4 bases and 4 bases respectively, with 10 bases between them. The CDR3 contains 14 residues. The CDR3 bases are TGTGCCATCAGTGCCGGGGGTCTCACCGGGGAGCTGTTTTTT. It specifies CAISAGGLTGELFF.

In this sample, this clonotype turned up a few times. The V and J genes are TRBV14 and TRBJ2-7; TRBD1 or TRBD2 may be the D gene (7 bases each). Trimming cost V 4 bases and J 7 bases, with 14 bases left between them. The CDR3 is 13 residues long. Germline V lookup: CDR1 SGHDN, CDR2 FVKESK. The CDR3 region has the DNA TGTGCCAGCAGCCCAGGGGGGGGGCTTGAGCAGTACTTC. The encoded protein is CASSPGGGLEQYF.

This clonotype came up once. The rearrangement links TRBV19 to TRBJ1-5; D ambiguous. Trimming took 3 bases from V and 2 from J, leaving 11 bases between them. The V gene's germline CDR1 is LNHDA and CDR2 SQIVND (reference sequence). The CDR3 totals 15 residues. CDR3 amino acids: CASSIGPDGNQPQHF. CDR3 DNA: TGTGCCAGTAGTATTGGCCCGGACGGCAATCAGCCCCAGCATTTT. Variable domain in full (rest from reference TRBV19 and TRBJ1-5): DGGITQSPKYLFRKEGQNVTLSCEQNLNHDAMYWYRQDPGQGLRLIYYSQIVNDFQKGDIAEGYSVSREKKESFPLTVTSAQKNPTAFYLCASSIGPDGNQPQHFGDGTRLSIL.

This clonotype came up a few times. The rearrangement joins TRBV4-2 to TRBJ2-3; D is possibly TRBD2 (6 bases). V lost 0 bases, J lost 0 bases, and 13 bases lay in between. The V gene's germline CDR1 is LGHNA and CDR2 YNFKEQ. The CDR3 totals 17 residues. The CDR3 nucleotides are TGTGCCAGCAGCCAAGATGCCCTAGCGATTAGCACAGATACGCAGTATTTT. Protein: CASSQDALAISTDTQYF.

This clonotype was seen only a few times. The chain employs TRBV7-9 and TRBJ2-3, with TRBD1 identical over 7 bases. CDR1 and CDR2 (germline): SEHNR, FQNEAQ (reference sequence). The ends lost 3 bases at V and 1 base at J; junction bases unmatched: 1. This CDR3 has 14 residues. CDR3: CASSFGQGTDTQYF. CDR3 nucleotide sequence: TGTGCCAGCAGCTTCGGACAGGGCACAGATACGCAGTATTTT.

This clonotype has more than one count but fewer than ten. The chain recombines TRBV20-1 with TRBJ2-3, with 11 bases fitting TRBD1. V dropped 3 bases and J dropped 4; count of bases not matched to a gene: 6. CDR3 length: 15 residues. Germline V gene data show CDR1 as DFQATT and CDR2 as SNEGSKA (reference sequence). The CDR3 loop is CSASAGTGGPDTQYF. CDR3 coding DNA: TGCAGTGCTAGCGCCGGGACAGGGGGACCAGATACGCAGTATTTT.

The CDR3 nucleotides read TGTGCCAGCAGCTTGGATTACGAGGAGACCCAGTACTTC. Protein sequence: CASSLDYEETQYF. The V gene is TRBV5-6, the J gene TRBJ2-5; D is undetermined. CDR3 length: 13 amino acids. Germline CDR1 and CDR2: SGHDT and YYEEEE. V was trimmed by 0 bases and J by 5 bases, leaving 8 bases between them.

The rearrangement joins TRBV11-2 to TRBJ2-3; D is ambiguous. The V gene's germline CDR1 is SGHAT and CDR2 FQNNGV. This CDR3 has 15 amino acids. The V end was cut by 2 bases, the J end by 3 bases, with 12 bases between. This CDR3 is CASSLSSGWTDTQYF. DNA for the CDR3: TGTGCCAGCAGCTTATCTTCCGGGTGGACAGATACGCAGTATTTT.

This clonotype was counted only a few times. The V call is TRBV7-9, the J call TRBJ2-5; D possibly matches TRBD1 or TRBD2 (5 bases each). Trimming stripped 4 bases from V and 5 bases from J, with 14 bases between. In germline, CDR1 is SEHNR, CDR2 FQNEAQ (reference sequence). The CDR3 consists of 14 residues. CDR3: CASSSPGTPETQYF. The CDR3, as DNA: TGTGCCAGCAGCTCACCCGGGACCCCCGAGACCCAGTACTTC.

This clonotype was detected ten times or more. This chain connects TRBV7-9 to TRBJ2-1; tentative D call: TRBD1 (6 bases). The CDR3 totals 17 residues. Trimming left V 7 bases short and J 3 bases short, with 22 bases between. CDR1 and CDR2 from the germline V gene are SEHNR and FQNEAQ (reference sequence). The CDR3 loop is CASTTNEGVYIYNEQFF. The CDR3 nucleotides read TGTGCCAGCACCACCAATGAGGGGGTTTACATCTACAATGAGCAGTTCTTC.

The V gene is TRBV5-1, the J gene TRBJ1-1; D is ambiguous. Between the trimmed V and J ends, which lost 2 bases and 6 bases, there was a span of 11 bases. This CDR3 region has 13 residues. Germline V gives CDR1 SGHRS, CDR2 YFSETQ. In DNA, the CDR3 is TGCGCCAGCAGCTTCTCAGGCTTTGCTGAAGCTTTCTTT. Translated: CASSFSGFAEAFF.

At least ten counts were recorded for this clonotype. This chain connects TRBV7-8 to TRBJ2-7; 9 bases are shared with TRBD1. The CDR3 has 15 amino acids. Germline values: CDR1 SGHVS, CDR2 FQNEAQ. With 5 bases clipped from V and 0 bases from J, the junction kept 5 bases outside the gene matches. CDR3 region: CASSLGGQGSYEQYF. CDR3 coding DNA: TGTGCCAGCAGCCTAGGGGGACAGGGCTCCTACGAGCAGTACTTC.

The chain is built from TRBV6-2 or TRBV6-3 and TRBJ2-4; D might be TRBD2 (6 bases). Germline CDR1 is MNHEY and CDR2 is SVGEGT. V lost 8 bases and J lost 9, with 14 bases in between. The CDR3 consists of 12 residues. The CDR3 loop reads CASLGTESIQYF. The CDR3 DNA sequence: TGTGCCAGCCTCGGGACTGAGAGCATTCAGTACTTC.

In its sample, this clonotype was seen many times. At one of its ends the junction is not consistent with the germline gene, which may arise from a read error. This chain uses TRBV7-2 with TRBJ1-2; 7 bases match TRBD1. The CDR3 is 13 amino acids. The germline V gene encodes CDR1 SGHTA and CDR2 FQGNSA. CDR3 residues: CASSFGQAYPILF. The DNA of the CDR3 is TGTGCCAGCAGCTTCGGACAGGCCTACCCCATCCTCTTC.

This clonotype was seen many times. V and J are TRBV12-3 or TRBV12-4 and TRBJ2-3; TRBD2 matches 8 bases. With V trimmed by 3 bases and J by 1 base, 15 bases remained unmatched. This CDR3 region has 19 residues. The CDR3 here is CASSFSGTRGESRTDTQYF. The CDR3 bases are TGTGCCAGCAGTTTCTCCGGGACTAGGGGGGAGTCTCGCACAGATACGCAGTATTTT.